This paragraph reports one TCR beta chain. At one end the junction does not follow the germline gene, possibly because of a read error. This entry belongs to a study of cytomegalovirus exposure and HLA in healthy donors. Overall study: Genotyping of under 500 donors showed that 70% to 90% belonged to the Caucasian-associated ancestry cluster.

This cohort consisted of healthy bone marrow donors. Each donor was nominally healthy when sampled (though unrecorded immune exposures were likely). The PCR employed 60 Vbeta primers together with 13 Jbeta primers. Clones were read by immunoSEQ multiplex PCR, and TCRdb kept only the in-frame ones, dropping some. The data show 150,000 to 200,000 clones, around 84% seen once. The V gene's germline CDR1 is SGHTA and CDR2 FQGNSA. The CDR3 loop spans 18 amino acids. The sample taken for sequencing was PBMCs. J is TRBJ2-6 and V is TRBV7-2; 11 bases are a match to TRBD1. The receptor was isolated from a man between 18 and 29 years old in good health and CMV-seropositive. In DNA form, the CDR3 reads TGTGCCAGCAGCGGTAGGACAGGGGGCGTCTCTGGGGCCAACGGCCTGACTTTC. This codes for CASSGRTGGVSGANGLTF.